The 30 T cell receptor beta chains given below trace back to one sample, sequenced in a study of T cell clonality in common variable immunodeficiency. Study results and limitations: In common variable immunodeficiency, TCR beta chains reportedly carried fewer deletions and N-nucleotide insertions.

Clones were sequenced by immunoSEQ multiplex PCR, and TCRdb holds only the in-frame ones, with some missing. There are over 20,000 clones in the sample, none observed a single time. These receptors have no identified antigens. Sequencing was done on a sample of peripheral blood mononuclear cells. All receptors come from a human donor with common variable immunodeficiency.

This clone has at least ten counts. The DNA ends 3 residues before the CDR3 does, and the rest of the CDR3 is filled in from the germline J gene. This chain joins TRBV7-8 and TRBJ1-5; a possible D gene is TRBD1 (5 bases). CDR1 and CDR2 from the germline V gene are SGHVS and FQNEAQ. The length of the CDR3 is 15 residues. The V end lost 1 base, the J end lost 6 bases, and 13 bases lay between the germline ends. Here the CDR3 reads CASSLGAGWTQPQHF. The sequenced part of the CDR3 DNA is TGTGCCAGCAGCTTAGGCGCAGGGTGGACTCAGCCC.

In its sample, this clone was seen many times. Read data end 3 residues before the CDR3 end; the end is taken from the germline J gene. The chain employs TRBV6-2 or TRBV6-3 and TRBJ1-5, with 7 bases aligning to TRBD1. CDR3 length: 14 amino acids. From germline, CDR1 is MNHEY and CDR2 SVGEGT. With 2 bases clipped from V and 4 bases from J, the junction kept 2 bases outside the gene matches. The CDR3 sequence is CASSYRDRNQPQHF. The CDR3 bases that were read are TGTGCCAGCAGTTACAGGGACAGAAATCAGCCC.

This clone was seen many times. Read coverage stops 3 residues before the CDR3 terminus; the germline J gene supplies the remainder. The V gene is TRBV12-3 or TRBV12-4, the J gene TRBJ2-5; unclear D gene. Between the trimmed V and J ends, which lost 2 bases and 2 bases, there was a span of 6 bases. This CDR3 spans 13 amino acids. The CDR3 loop reads CASSLSTQETQYF. CDR3 bases read: TGTGCCAGCAGTTTAAGTACACAAGAGACC.

By share of the sample, this clone is medium-sized (0.01 to 0.1%). The read stops 3 residues short of the end of the CDR3; the missing end is completed from the germline J gene. V usage is TRBV6-1 and J usage is TRBJ2-3, with unresolved D. Between the trimmed V and J ends, which lost 2 bases and 4 bases, there was a span of 7 bases. Germline-derived CDR1 and CDR2 are MNHNS and SASEGT. The CDR3 totals 13 residues. The CDR3 loop is CASSEIAADTQYF. The CDR3 DNA, read in part, is TGTGCCAGCAGTGAAATAGCAGCAGATACG.

This clone was detected ten times or more. The CDR3 end is not reached by the read, which stops 3 residues before it; the germline J gene fills it in. This chain connects TRBV7-2 to TRBJ2-5; 8 bases fit TRBD2. CDR1 and CDR2 from the germline V gene are SGHTA and FQGNSA. The CDR3 sequence is 14 residues long. V was clipped by 2 bases and J by 2 bases; unmatched bases: 1. The DNA read from the CDR3 is TGTGCCAGCAGCTTACAGCGGGGGCAAGAGACC. Translation: CASSLQRGQET. The CDR3 in full is CASSLQRGQETQYF.

In its sample, this clone was seen many times. The CDR3 end lies 3 residues beyond the end of the read and is filled in from the germline J gene. V and J are TRBV7-6 and TRBJ2-7; D is perhaps TRBD1 (5 bases). The length of the CDR3 is 14 residues. V lost 1 base to trimming and J lost 6 bases, with 13 bases between them. The germline V gene encodes CDR1 SGHVS and CDR2 FNYEAQ. The CDR3 loop is CASSLEMGQPEQYF. The CDR3 DNA, read in part, is TGTGCCAGCAGCTTAGAGATGGGGCAGCCCGAG.

This clone appeared many times. The CDR3 end falls 3 residues outside the read, so it is completed with the germline J gene. The rearrangement joins TRBV6-1 to TRBJ1-6; the match to TRBD1 covers 8 bases. The ends lost 4 bases at V and 7 bases at J; junction bases unmatched: 3. The germline CDR1 and CDR2 sequences are MNHNS and SASEGT. The CDR3 is 14 residues long. The CDR3 is CASSAGQANSPLHF. CDR3 bases read: TGTGCCAGCAGTGCGGGACAGGCGAATTCACCC.

This clone was found many times. The read comes to an end 3 residues before the CDR3 does, leaving the germline J gene to fill in the end. V is TRBV6-2 or TRBV6-3 and J is TRBJ2-3; 9 bases agree with TRBD2. Germline V gene sequence: CDR1 MNHEY, CDR2 SVGEGT. The ends lost 8 bases at V and 7 bases at J; junction bases unmatched: 7. The CDR3 is 13 residues long. The CDR3 loop reads CASFRSGGNTQYF. CDR3 DNA, as far as it was read: TGTGCCAGCTTTCGTAGCGGGGGAAATACG.

This clone was recorded many times. Sequencing ends 3 residues short of the CDR3 end; the germline J gene provides the rest. This chain connects TRBV6-2 or TRBV6-3 to TRBJ2-5, with a tentative D call TRBD2 (7 bases). V lost 7 bases and J lost 5, with 23 bases in between. The CDR3 is 16 amino acids. Germline-derived CDR1 and CDR2 are MNHEY and SVGEGT. CDR3 protein: CASKKTGGGWEETQYF. The sequenced part of the CDR3 DNA is TGTGCCAGCAAAAAGACAGGCGGGGGATGGGAGGAGACC.

This clone is medium-sized within its sample. The DNA ends 3 residues before the CDR3 does, and the rest of the CDR3 is filled in from the germline J gene. The chain uses TRBV6-2 or TRBV6-3 and TRBJ2-5, with TRBD1 identical over 8 bases. The CDR3 loop spans 13 amino acids. V lost 6 bases and J lost 5; bases outside the gene matches: 5. Germline V gene sequence: CDR1 MNHEY, CDR2 SVGEGT. The CDR3: CASRIDRGETQYF. The CDR3 bases that were read are TGTGCCAGCAGGATCGACAGGGGTGAGACC.

This clone was counted many times. Coverage ceases 3 residues before the CDR3 finishes, and the germline J gene fills in the end. The chain employs TRBV18 and TRBJ2-7, with D maybe TRBD1 (5 bases). The length of the CDR3 is 13 residues. Trimming pared 6 bases from V and 3 bases from J, leaving 12 bases between. Per germline, CDR1 KGHSH and CDR2 LQKENI. Partial CDR3 DNA: TGTGCCAGCTCCTCTGGACATTACTACGAG. Its translation: CASSSGHYYE. The complete CDR3 sequence is CASSSGHYYEQYF.

In this sample, this clone turned up many times. From the germline J gene comes the end of the CDR3, since the read stops 3 residues before it. The chain couples TRBV18 to TRBJ2-5; 12 bases fit TRBD2. The CDR3 spans 13 residues. With 8 bases clipped from V and 3 bases from J, the junction kept 1 base outside the gene matches. Looked up from germline, CDR1 is KGHSH and CDR2 is LQKENI. The covered CDR3 bases are TGTGCCAGCCGGACTAGCGGGGAAGAGACC. This encodes CASRTSGEET. The CDR3 as a whole reads CASRTSGEETQYF.

This clone has a count of ten or more. The read terminates 3 residues before the CDR3 end, so the remaining end is supplied by the germline J gene. Other DNA sequences from this sample encode an identical CDR3 as well. The J gene is TRBJ2-7, the V gene TRBV2; D not resolved. Germline V CDR1 and CDR2: SNHLY, FYNNEI. The V gene lost 5 bases and the J gene lost 0 bases, with 14 bases spanning the gap. The length of the CDR3 is 15 residues. The sequenced CDR3 bases are TGTGCCAGCAGTCTCGACACCTTCAGCTCCTACGAG. This encodes CASSLDTFSSYE. The whole CDR3 protein is CASSLDTFSSYEQYF.

At least ten counts were recorded for this clone. The read gets to within 3 residues of the CDR3 end, and the germline J gene fills in the rest. V is TRBV5-1 and J is TRBJ2-7, with D perhaps TRBD2 (6 bases). The CDR3 runs 12 residues. Germline V CDR1 and CDR2: SGHRS, YFSETQ. V dropped 4 bases and J dropped 5 bases, with 10 bases sitting between them. CDR3 loop: CASSRPGDEQYF. The covered CDR3 bases are TGCGCCAGCAGCCGGCCGGGGGACGAG.

This clone is judged medium-sized. The DNA read from the CDR3 is TGTGCCAGCAGCCAAGACAGGGGGAACTATGGC. It codes for CASSQDRGNYG. The whole CDR3 reads CASSQDRGNYGYTF. This chain uses TRBV4-2 with TRBJ1-2; 7 bases fit TRBD1. The CDR3 end lies 3 residues beyond the end of the read and is filled in from the germline J gene. The CDR3 contains 14 residues. CDR1 is LGHNA and CDR2 is YNFKEQ in the germline V gene. J gave up 2 bases and V 0 bases, and 0 bases lay outside the gene matches.

The table lists this clone with many counts. The CDR3 loop is CSARDPGGNPNEKLFF. The sequenced part of the CDR3 DNA is TGCAGTGCTAGAGACCCAGGGGGTAACCCAAATGAAAAA. The V call is TRBV20-1, the J call TRBJ1-4; 7 nucleotides line up with TRBD1. The sequenced fragment ends 3 residues before the CDR3 boundary, so the rest is inferred from the germline J gene. Germline CDR1 is DFQATT and CDR2 is SNEGSKA (reference sequence). V lost 0 bases and J lost 5; bases outside the gene matches: 9. The CDR3 runs 16 residues.

Many counts were recorded for this clone. The read falls 3 residues short of the CDR3 end, and the missing part is taken from the germline J gene. The chain joins TRBV5-1 to TRBJ1-1, with 11 nucleotides matching TRBD1. This CDR3 is built from 14 residues. Germline V lookup: CDR1 SGHRS, CDR2 YFSETQ. V lost 10 bases and J lost 3; bases outside the gene matches: 8. The CDR3 DNA, read in part, is TGCGCCTCGTGGGGGGACAGGGGGTACACTGAA. The encoded protein is CASWGDRGYTE. The entire CDR3 reads CASWGDRGYTEAFF.

This clone has ten or more counts. The read is 3 residues too short to cover the CDR3 end, so that end is filled in from the germline J gene. V gene TRBV12-3 or TRBV12-4 combines with J gene TRBJ2-7, with a possible D match to TRBD1 (6 bases). The length of the CDR3 is 14 residues. The V gene lost 3 bases and the J gene lost 4 bases, with 13 bases spanning the gap. The covered CDR3 bases are TGTGCCAGCAGTTTCGGTTCAGGGGTATACGAG. Translated: CASSFGSGVYE. The complete CDR3 sequence is CASSFGSGVYEQYF.

This clone was seen repeatedly, ten times or more. Read coverage stops 3 residues before the CDR3 terminus; the germline J gene supplies the remainder. The chain has TRBV14 and TRBJ1-1, with 9 bases aligning to TRBD1. CDR3 length: 14 amino acids. CDR1 is SGHDN, CDR2 FVKESK, per germline. CDR3 bases read: TGTGCCAGCAGCCAGGGTTCTAGGGACAGGGCG. This codes for CASSQGSRDRA. The CDR3 in full is CASSQGSRDRAAFF.

This clone was seen many times. The read comes to an end 3 residues before the CDR3 does, leaving the germline J gene to fill in the end. The chain employs TRBV7-2 and TRBJ1-1; D call uncertain. Germline V gives CDR1 SGHTA, CDR2 FQGNSA. V was pared by 2 bases and J by 1 base, with 5 bases between. The CDR3 sequence is 13 residues long. The DNA read from the CDR3 is TGTGCCAGCAGCTTACGTAGGAACACTGAA. It yields the protein CASSLRRNTE. The whole CDR3 sequence is CASSLRRNTEAFF.

This clone was picked up many times. Coverage ceases 3 residues before the CDR3 finishes, and the germline J gene fills in the end. The rearrangement links TRBV29-1 to TRBJ2-2, with a tentative D call TRBD1 (6 bases). The CDR3 runs 12 residues. Germline V gene sequence: CDR1 SQVTM, CDR2 ANQGSEA. Trimming pared 6 bases from V and 2 bases from J, leaving 7 bases between. CDR3 bases read: TGCAGCGTGGACAGAAACACCGGGGAG. It translates to CSVDRNTGE. The CDR3, in full, reads CSVDRNTGELFF.

This clone was detected ten times or more. The read ends 3 residues shy of where the CDR3 ends; the end is completed using the germline J gene. The chain carries TRBV20-1 and TRBJ1-3; D uncertain. The CDR3 sequence is 13 residues long. V lost 1 base and J lost 7, with 11 bases in between. The germline gives CDR1 DFQATT, CDR2 SNEGSKA (reference sequence). This CDR3 is CSARGAAANTIYF. CDR3 bases read: TGCAGTGCTAGAGGGGCCGCCGCTAACACC.

Ten or more counts support this clone. The CDR3 protein is CSASRVYNSPLHF. CDR3 DNA, as far as it was read: TGCAGTGCTAGCAGGGTTTATAATTCACCC. The chain recombines TRBV20-1 with TRBJ1-6; tentative D call: TRBD1 (5 bases). The read ends 3 residues early relative to the CDR3; the germline J gene fills the gap. V was pared by 3 bases and J by 4 bases, with 7 bases between. There are 13 residues in the CDR3. Germline V CDR1 and CDR2: DFQATT, SNEGSKA (reference sequence).

This clone has just a few counts. The CDR3 end falls 3 residues outside the read, so it is completed with the germline J gene. The chain carries TRBV6-7 and TRBJ1-3; D call uncertain. TRBV6-7 is known as an ORF, though its function is uncertain. There are 14 residues in the CDR3. Trimming stripped 4 bases from V and 3 bases from J, with 10 bases between. CDR3 protein: CASSSTSGGNTIYF. CDR3 DNA, as far as it was read: TGTGCCAGCAGTTCTACGAGTGGTGGAAACACC.

The table lists this clone with many counts. From the germline J gene comes the end of the CDR3, since the read stops 3 residues before it. J is TRBJ1-2 and V is TRBV18; weak D call: TRBD1 (5 bases). This CDR3 is built from 15 residues. Trimming shortened V by 0 bases and J by 2 bases, and 10 bases separated the two germline ends. Per germline, CDR1 KGHSH and CDR2 LQKENI. Partial CDR3 DNA: TGTGCCAGCTCACCACCGGGGCGGACGAACTATGGC. This sequence encodes CASSPPGRTNYG. The CDR3 in its entirety is CASSPPGRTNYGYTF.

Many counts were recorded for this clone. The observed sequence ends 3 residues before the CDR3 terminus, with the missing tail filled in from the germline J gene. The chain carries TRBV30 and TRBJ1-6; D not resolved. The length of the CDR3 is 11 residues. Trimming removed 3 bases from V and 7 bases from J, with 4 bases in between. Looked up from germline, CDR1 is GTSNPN and CDR2 is SVGIG (reference sequence). CDR3 loop: CAWSFNSPLHF. CDR3 bases read: TGTGCCTGGAGCTTCAATTCACCC.

This clone appeared many times. From the germline J gene comes the end of the CDR3, since the read stops 3 residues before it. The rearrangement joins TRBV2 to TRBJ2-1, with 10 nucleotides matching TRBD2. The CDR3 extends over 15 amino acids. Trimming removed 6 bases from V and 7 bases from J; junction bases left unmatched: 9. Germline V gene data show CDR1 as SNHLY and CDR2 as FYNNEI. The CDR3 is CASRRESGGANEQFF. The CDR3 DNA, read in part, is TGTGCCAGCAGAAGGGAGAGCGGGGGGGCGAATGAG.

This clone was counted between two and nine times. The read falls 3 residues short of the CDR3 end, and the missing part is taken from the germline J gene. The rearrangement joins TRBV6-2 or TRBV6-3 to TRBJ1-5; no definite D call. The germline V gene has CDR1 MNHEY and CDR2 SVGEGT. V was cut by 2 bases and J by 7 bases, with 9 bases left in between. This CDR3 has 13 residues. CDR3 DNA (partial): TGTGCCAGCAGTTACAGGGTTAAACAGCCC. This encodes CASSYRVKQP. The full CDR3 protein is CASSYRVKQPQHF.

This clone was counted many times. From the germline J gene comes the end of the CDR3, since the read stops 3 residues before it. The chain combines TRBV7-2 with TRBJ2-6; D is ambiguous. Trimming took off 0 bases at V and 0 bases at J, with 9 bases between the two ends. The germline V gene has CDR1 SGHTA and CDR2 FQGNSA. This CDR3 has 17 residues. This chain's CDR3 is CASSLAWQTSGANVLTF. The DNA read from the CDR3 is TGTGCCAGCAGCTTAGCGTGGCAAACCTCTGGGGCCAACGTC.

This clone was recorded many times. The sequence runs out 3 residues before the end of the CDR3; the remainder is reconstructed from the germline J gene. This chain joins TRBV30 and TRBJ2-3; perhaps TRBD2 as D (5 bases). CDR1 and CDR2 (germline): GTSNPN, SVGIG (reference sequence). V was cut by 3 bases and J by 0 bases, with 16 bases left in between. This CDR3 is built from 16 residues. The CDR3 reads CAWSPGVRLSTDTQYF. The CDR3 bases that were read are TGTGCCTGGAGCCCCGGGGTAAGACTAAGCACAGATACG.